This T cell receptor (beta chain) was captured by sequencing in a study of cytomegalovirus exposure and HLA in healthy donors. On the study more broadly: The approximately 710 first-cohort repertoires and the 110 or so validation repertoires shared the same platform, a later analysis reported.

Sequenced by immunoSEQ multiplex PCR; TCRdb stores in-frame clones only, minus some. The data hold around 150,000 clones, with approximately 96% observed a single time. Concerning this clone itself: Antigen specificity is unknown. This same CDR3 is encoded by further DNA sequences in the sample.

Study outcomes and limitations: It was approximately 150 TCR beta chains that were listed as cytomegalovirus-associated. Most TCR sequences proved rare, with some public TCRs found in many donors. The tendency of first-cohort TCR clusters to co-occur in the 110 or so validation repertoires emerged from a later analysis.

Germline V gene sequence: CDR1 KGHSH, CDR2 LQKENI. The V end lost 3 bases, the J end lost 2 bases, and 11 bases lay between the germline ends. The CDR3 is 15 amino acids. This chain links TRBV18 with TRBJ1-5; D is possibly TRBD1 (5 bases). The TCR sequence derives from a woman in her late teens or twenties in good health and CMV-seronegative. Sequenced sample: PBMCs. DNA of the CDR3: TGTGCCAGCTCACCGGTGGGGCAGGGCAATCAGCCCCAGCATTTT. This encodes CASSPVGQGNQPQHF.